This T cell receptor (beta chain) stems from a study of shared clonotypes between healthy human individuals. The overall study: The study used three CD4 naive, three CD4 memory, two CD8 naive and one CD8 memory plate per donor.

To note about this clone: The target antigen is unknown.

Generated by immunoSEQ multiplex PCR, the TCRdb table keeps only in-frame clones and is missing some. The sample lists roughly 2.5 million clones, approximately 90% seen once, with over 0.12% in the top ten. The CDR3 is 16 residues long. Trimming left V 1 base short and J 7 bases short, with 14 bases between. Germline V lookup: CDR1 SEHNR, CDR2 FQNEAQ (reference sequence). Notes on the study in general: Unshared clonotypes carried lower generation probabilities than those common to all four donors. Clonotype sharing across several donors was observed for 4.5% to 6.5% of naive CD4 clonotypes. Genetic and exposure-history diversity was limited by the small donor number.

The gene calls are TRBV7-9 and TRBJ1-6, with a tentative D call TRBD1 (5 bases). This TCR derives from a man aged 18 to 35 in good health. The sequencing input was naive CD4+ T cells sorted from blood. Subset indicated: CD45RA+ positively selected. The CDR3 loop is CASSLVWGTKNSPLHF. CDR3 nucleotide sequence: TGTGCCAGCAGCTTAGTTTGGGGGACCAAGAATTCACCCCTCCACTTT.